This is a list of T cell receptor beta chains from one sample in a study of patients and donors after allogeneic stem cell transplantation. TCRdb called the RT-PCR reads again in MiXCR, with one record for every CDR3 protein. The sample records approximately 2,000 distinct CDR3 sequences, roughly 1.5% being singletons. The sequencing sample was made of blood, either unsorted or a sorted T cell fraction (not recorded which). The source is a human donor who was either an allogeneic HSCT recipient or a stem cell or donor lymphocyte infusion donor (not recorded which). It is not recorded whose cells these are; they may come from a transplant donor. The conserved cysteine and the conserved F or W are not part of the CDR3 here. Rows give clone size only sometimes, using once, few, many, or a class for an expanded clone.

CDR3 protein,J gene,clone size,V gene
ASSPSLSPQETQY,TRBJ2-5,medium-sized,TRBV7-7
ASRLGPLRGNTEAF,TRBJ1-1,medium-sized,TRBV12-3/TRBV12-4
ASSSAVKEDTQY,TRBJ2-3,medium-sized,TRBV6-5
ASSLDRLDWAKNIQY,TRBJ2-4,medium-sized,TRBV7-2
ASSLATGGTGELF,TRBJ2-2,medium-sized,TRBV7-2
ASSQDLTGGLQETQY,TRBJ2-5,medium-sized,TRBV4-2
ASSLEGASGSYEQY,TRBJ2-7,large,TRBV7-2
ASSTNRDTDTQY,TRBJ2-3,medium-sized,TRBV2
ASSLTGMNTEAF,TRBJ1-1,medium-sized,TRBV7-6
ASSFGHTGELF,TRBJ2-2,.,TRBV11-2
ASTQRDGLLEKLF,TRBJ1-4,large,TRBV11-2
ASSLAPSGYNEQF,TRBJ2-1,large,TRBV11-2
ASTLDRRNGRELF,TRBJ2-2,few,TRBV28
ASSLGPTAKNIQY,TRBJ2-4,medium-sized,TRBV5-1
ASSFGRRTDTQY,TRBJ2-3,medium-sized,TRBV7-8
ASSFTDTQY,TRBJ2-3,medium-sized,TRBV12-3/TRBV12-4
SVERWEQETQY,TRBJ2-5,medium-sized,TRBV29-1
ASSFSGTGELF,TRBJ2-2,.,TRBV5-1
ATSPGAGGNQPQH,TRBJ1-5,large,TRBV27
ASSLAGGPGQPQH,TRBJ1-5,medium-sized,TRBV7-2
ASSLEPDSTDTQY,TRBJ2-3,large,TRBV7-2
ASSSSGLGRETQY,TRBJ2-5,large,TRBV28
ASSFSPEGANVLT,TRBJ2-6,medium-sized,TRBV12-3/TRBV12-4
ASSLTGTETQY,TRBJ2-5,medium-sized,TRBV11-2
ASSQDRYNEQF,TRBJ2-1,.,TRBV7-9